Listed here are 21 T cell receptor beta chains from one sample, sequenced in a study of monozygotic twins with inflammatory bowel disease. TCRdb processed the 5' RACE reads again and assigns one entry to each CDR3 protein, with no DNA. Reported are 300,000 to 400,000 distinct CDR3 sequences; the ten largest clones contain 2.5% to 3%. Material: blood. These receptors came from a human donor with ulcerative colitis or Crohn's disease, or a healthy co-twin of an affected twin (not recorded which).

The rearrangement links TRBV9 to TRBJ2-1; the TRBD1 assignment by TCRdb is unverifiable without DNA. Germline CDR1 SGDLS, CDR2 YYNGEE. This CDR3 contains 13 residues. The CDR3 loop is CASSAWDSRKQFF. Supplemented by reference TRBV9 and TRBJ2-1, the full variable domain reads DSGVTQTPKHLITATGQRVTLRCSPRSGDLSVYWYQQSLDQGLQFLIQYYNGEERAKGNILERFSAQQFPDLHSELNLSSLELGDSALYFCASSAWDSRKQFFGPGTRLTVL.

J is TRBJ1-2 and V is TRBV20-1; TCRdb's assignment of TRBD1 cannot be checked, as there is no DNA. Germline CDR1 reads DFQATT; CDR2 reads SNEGSKA (reference sequence). CDR3 size: 14 residues. CDR3 amino acids: CSARDHTGYYGYTF.

The rearrangement joins TRBV12-3 or TRBV12-4 to TRBJ2-7. The CDR3 loop spans 15 amino acids. The CDR3 sequence is CASSLGWGPGYEQYF.

The gene calls are TRBV15 and TRBJ1-2; with no DNA, the TCRdb D assignment of TRBD1 cannot be verified. From germline, CDR1 is LNHNV and CDR2 YYDKDF (reference sequence). This CDR3 region has 15 residues. CDR3 protein: CATSRGPGGHYGYTF.

The rearrangement uses TRBV3-1 and TRBJ2-2; TCRdb names TRBD2, which stays unverified in the absence of DNA. Looked up from germline, CDR1 is LGHDT and CDR2 is YNNKEL (reference sequence). The CDR3 is 14 residues long. CDR3 residues: CASSQGLNTGELFF.

The chain uses TRBV3-1 and TRBJ1-1; TCRdb outputs TRBD1, but without DNA this stays unchecked. The CDR3 is made up of 18 amino acids. From germline, CDR1 is LGHDT and CDR2 YNNKEL (reference sequence). This CDR3 reads CASSQERGRDIMNTEAFF.

The gene calls are TRBV21-1 and TRBJ1-2; TCRdb designates TRBD1, a call that cannot be tested without DNA. TRBV21-1 is a documented pseudogene. The CDR3 runs 14 residues. The CDR3: CASSRGGRGHGYTF.

This chain connects TRBV20-1 to TRBJ2-2; the TCRdb D gene call, TRBD2, has no DNA to confirm it. The length of the CDR3 is 18 residues. Germline V gene sequence: CDR1 DFQATT, CDR2 SNEGSKA (reference sequence). CDR3 amino acids: CSARKVLVAGENTGELFF.

V and J are TRBV2 and TRBJ1-5; TCRdb's D call of TRBD1 is untestable without DNA. The CDR3 has 15 residues. Germline V CDR1 and CDR2: SNHLY, FYNNEI. Here the CDR3 reads CASSTDRDSNQPQHF.

This chain uses TRBV7-9 with TRBJ2-5; as DNA is missing, the TRBD1 call by TCRdb cannot be tested. Germline V gives CDR1 SEHNR, CDR2 FQNEAQ (reference sequence). The CDR3 is made up of 15 amino acids. CDR3 protein: CASSLSTGGYKTQYF.

V usage is TRBV5-1 and J usage is TRBJ2-7; without DNA, the TCRdb call of TRBD1 cannot be checked. The CDR3 extends over 15 amino acids. Germline V CDR1 and CDR2: SGHRS, YFSETQ. CDR3 loop: CASSSMGQSSYEQYF.

The chain has TRBV5-1 and TRBJ2-4. The CDR3 is made up of 13 amino acids. The V gene's germline CDR1 is SGHRS and CDR2 YFSETQ. The CDR3 sequence is CASSLGQNDIQYF.

The chain has TRBV5-6 and TRBJ2-7; TCRdb indicates TRBD1, and absent DNA this call remains unverified. The CDR3 length is 16 residues. Germline CDR1 SGHDT, CDR2 YYEEEE. CDR3 sequence: CASSLSIGTGLYEQYF.

The rearrangement uses TRBV5-1 and TRBJ1-5; TCRdb picks TRBD1, but there is no DNA to check that call. The CDR3 totals 15 residues. CDR1 is SGHRS and CDR2 is YFSETQ in the germline V gene. This CDR3 reads CASSPGQGGGQPQHF.

The chain carries TRBV6-1 and TRBJ1-1; the D call from TCRdb, TRBD1, cannot be confirmed without DNA. There are 14 residues in the CDR3. Germline V lookup: CDR1 MNHNS, CDR2 SASEGT. The CDR3 sequence is CASSKEQGYTEAFF.

The chain carries TRBV19 and TRBJ1-2; TCRdb names TRBD1, which stays unverified in the absence of DNA. CDR1 is LNHDA, CDR2 SQIVND, per germline (reference sequence). This CDR3 comprises 12 residues. The CDR3 loop reads CASAMTGDRYTF. Supplemented by reference TRBV19 and TRBJ1-2, the full variable domain reads DGGITQSPKYLFRKEGQNVTLSCEQNLNHDAMYWYRQDPGQGLRLIYYSQIVNDFQKGDIAEGYSVSREKKESFPLTVTSAQKNPTAFYLCASAMTGDRYTFGSGTRLTVV.

This chain joins TRBV6-5 and TRBJ1-2; the TCRdb call, TRBD1, lacks DNA for checking. Germline V CDR1 and CDR2: MNHEY, SVGAGI. There are 15 residues in the CDR3. CDR3 protein: CASSSRTGRNYGYTF.

The V call is TRBV24-1, the J call TRBJ2-1; TCRdb gives TRBD2 as the D gene, but with no DNA this cannot be confirmed. Germline V gene lookup returns CDR1 KGHDR and CDR2 SFDVKD. The CDR3 runs 13 residues. This CDR3 reads CATSATGGPGQFF.

This chain joins TRBV20-1 and TRBJ2-3. The germline CDR1 and CDR2 sequences are DFQATT and SNEGSKA (reference sequence). The CDR3 is 14 amino acids. CDR3 residues: CSARGLTSTDTQYF.

The chain joins TRBV6-1 to TRBJ2-3; the TCRdb D gene call, TRBD2, has no DNA to confirm it. The CDR3 is 17 amino acids. Germline CDR1 and CDR2: MNHNS and SASEGT. CDR3 protein: CASSRPLAGGITDTQYF.

The chain has TRBV10-3 and TRBJ2-2; the D call from TCRdb, TRBD1, cannot be confirmed without DNA. There are 13 residues in the CDR3. Germline V CDR1 and CDR2: ENHRY, SYGVKD. CDR3 protein: CATGGGNTGELFF.